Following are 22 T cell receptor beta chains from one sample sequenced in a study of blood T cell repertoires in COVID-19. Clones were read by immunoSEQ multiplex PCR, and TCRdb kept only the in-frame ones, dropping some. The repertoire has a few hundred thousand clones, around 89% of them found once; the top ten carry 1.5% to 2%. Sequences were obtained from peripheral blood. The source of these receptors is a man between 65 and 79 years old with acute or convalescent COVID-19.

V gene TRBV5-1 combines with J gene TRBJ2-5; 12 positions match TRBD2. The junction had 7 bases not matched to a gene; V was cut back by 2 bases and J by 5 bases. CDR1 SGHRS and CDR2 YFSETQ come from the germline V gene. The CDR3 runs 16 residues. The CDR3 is CASSLSLAGGSETQYF. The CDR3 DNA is TGCGCCAGCAGCTTATCACTAGCGGGAGGCTCCGAGACCCAGTACTTC.

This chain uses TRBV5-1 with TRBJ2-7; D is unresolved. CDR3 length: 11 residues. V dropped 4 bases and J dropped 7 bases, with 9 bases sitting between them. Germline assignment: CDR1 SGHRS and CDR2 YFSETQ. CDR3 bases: TGCGCCAGCAGCGGCCCGAAAGAGCAGTACTTC. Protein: CASSGPKEQYF. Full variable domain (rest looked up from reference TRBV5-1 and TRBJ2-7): KAGVTQTPRYLIKTRGQQVTLSCSPISGHRSVSWYQQTPGQGLQFLFEYFSETQRNKGNFPGRFSGRQFSNSRSEMNVSTLELGDSALYLCASSGPKEQYFGPGTRLTVT.

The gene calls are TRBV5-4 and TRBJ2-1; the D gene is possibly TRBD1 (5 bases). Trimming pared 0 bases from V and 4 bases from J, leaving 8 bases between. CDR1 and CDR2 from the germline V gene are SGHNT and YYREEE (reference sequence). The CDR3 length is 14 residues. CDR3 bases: TGTGCCAGCAGCTTGGAGGGGCCTTACAATGAGCAGTTCTTC. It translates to CASSLEGPYNEQFF.

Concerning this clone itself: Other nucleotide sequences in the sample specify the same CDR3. The CDR3 bases are TGTGCCAGCAGCTTGGACTTCTCCTACGAGCAGTACTTC. It is translated as CASSLDFSYEQYF. This sequence joins TRBV7-2 and TRBJ2-7; D possibly corresponds to TRBD2 (5 bases). Trimming cost V 3 bases and J 0 bases, with 6 bases left between them. The CDR3 consists of 13 residues. Germline V lookup: CDR1 SGHTA, CDR2 FQGNSA.

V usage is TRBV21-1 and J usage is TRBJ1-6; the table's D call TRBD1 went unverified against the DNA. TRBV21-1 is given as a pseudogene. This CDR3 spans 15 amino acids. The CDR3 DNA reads TGTGCCAGCAAGGGGCAGGGTAAATTAGGCTCACCCCTCCACTTT. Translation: CASKGQGKLGSPLHF.

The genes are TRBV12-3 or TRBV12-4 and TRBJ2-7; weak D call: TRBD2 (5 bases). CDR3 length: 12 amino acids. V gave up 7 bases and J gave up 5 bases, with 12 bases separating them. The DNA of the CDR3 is TGTGCCAGCACTAGTACGGGAAACGAGCAGTACTTC. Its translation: CASTSTGNEQYF.

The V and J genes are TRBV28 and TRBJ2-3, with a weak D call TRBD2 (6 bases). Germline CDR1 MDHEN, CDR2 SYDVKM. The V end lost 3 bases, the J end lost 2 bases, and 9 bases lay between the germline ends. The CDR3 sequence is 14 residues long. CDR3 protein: CASSFGGTTDTQYF. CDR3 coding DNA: TGTGCCAGCAGTTTCGGCGGGACCACAGATACGCAGTATTTT.

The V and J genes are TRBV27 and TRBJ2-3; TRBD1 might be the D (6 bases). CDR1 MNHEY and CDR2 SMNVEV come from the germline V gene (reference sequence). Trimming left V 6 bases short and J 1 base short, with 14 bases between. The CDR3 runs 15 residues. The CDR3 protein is CASSLGQWGTDTQYF. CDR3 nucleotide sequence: TGTGCCAGCAGCTTAGGACAGTGGGGCACAGATACGCAGTATTTT.

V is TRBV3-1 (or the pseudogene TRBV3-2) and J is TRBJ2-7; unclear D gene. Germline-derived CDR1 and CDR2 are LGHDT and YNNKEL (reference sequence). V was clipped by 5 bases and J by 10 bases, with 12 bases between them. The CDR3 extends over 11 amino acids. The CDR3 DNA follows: TGTGCCAGCAGCTTGTGGGCCTCCCAGTACTTC. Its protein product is CASSLWASQYF.

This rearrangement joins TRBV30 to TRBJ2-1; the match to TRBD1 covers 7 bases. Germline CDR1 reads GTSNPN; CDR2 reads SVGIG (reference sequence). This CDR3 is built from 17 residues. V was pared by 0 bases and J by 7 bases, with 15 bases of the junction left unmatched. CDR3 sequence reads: CAWSVWYSTGRRNEQFF. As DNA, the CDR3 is TGTGCCTGGAGTGTATGGTATTCGACAGGGCGTAGGAATGAGCAGTTCTTC.

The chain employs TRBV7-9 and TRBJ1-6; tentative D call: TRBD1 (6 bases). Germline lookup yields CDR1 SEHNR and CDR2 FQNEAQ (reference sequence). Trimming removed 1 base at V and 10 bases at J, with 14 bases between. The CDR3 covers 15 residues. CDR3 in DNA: TGTGCCAGCAGCTTAGAGCAGGGGATTCGGTCACCCCTCCACTTT. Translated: CASSLEQGIRSPLHF.

The CDR3 loop reads CASSRQIGWTDTQYF. The CDR3 coding sequence is TGTGCCAGCAGCCGACAGATAGGGTGGACAGATACGCAGTATTTT. The chain is built from TRBV2 and TRBJ2-3, with a weak D call TRBD1 (5 bases). V was pared by 6 bases and J by 3 bases, with 16 bases between. The length of the CDR3 is 15 residues. Germline values: CDR1 SNHLY, CDR2 FYNNEI.

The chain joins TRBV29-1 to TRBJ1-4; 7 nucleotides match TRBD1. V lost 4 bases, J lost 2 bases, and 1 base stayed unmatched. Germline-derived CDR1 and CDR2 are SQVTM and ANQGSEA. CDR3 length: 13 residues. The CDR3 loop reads CSVAGQTNEKLFF. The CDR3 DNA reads TGCAGCGTTGCGGGACAGACTAATGAAAAACTGTTTTTT.

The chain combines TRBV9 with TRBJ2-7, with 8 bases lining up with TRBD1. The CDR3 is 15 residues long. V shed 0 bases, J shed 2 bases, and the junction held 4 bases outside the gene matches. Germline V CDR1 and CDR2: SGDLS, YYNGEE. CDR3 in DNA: TGTGCCAGCAGCGTAGGAGGGACAGGAACCTACGAGCAGTACTTC. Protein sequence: CASSVGGTGTYEQYF.

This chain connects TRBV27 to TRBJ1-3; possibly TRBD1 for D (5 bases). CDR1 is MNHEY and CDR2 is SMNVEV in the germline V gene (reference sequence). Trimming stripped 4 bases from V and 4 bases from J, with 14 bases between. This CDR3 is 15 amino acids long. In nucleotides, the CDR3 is TGTGCCAGCAGTTCCCACAGGTCGGGCGGAAACACCATATATTTT. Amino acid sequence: CASSSHRSGGNTIYF.

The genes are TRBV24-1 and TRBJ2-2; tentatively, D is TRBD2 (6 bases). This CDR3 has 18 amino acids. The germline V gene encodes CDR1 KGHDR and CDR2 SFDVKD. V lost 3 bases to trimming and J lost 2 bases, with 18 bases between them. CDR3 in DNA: TGTGCCACCAGTGATCGGAGGGTCAAGTCCCTTAACACCGGGGAGCTGTTTTTT. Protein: CATSDRRVKSLNTGELFF.

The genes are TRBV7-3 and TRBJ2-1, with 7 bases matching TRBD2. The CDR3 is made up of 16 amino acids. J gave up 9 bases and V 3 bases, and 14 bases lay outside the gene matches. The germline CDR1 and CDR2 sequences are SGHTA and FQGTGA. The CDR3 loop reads CASSFSVTAGVGEQFF. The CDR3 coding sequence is TGTGCCAGCAGCTTTTCGGTTACGGCGGGAGTGGGTGAGCAGTTCTTC.

CDR3 coding DNA: TGTGCCAGTAGTCCCCTGGACAGGATTCTTCAGCCCCAGCATTTT. Amino acids: CASSPLDRILQPQHF. This chain connects TRBV19 to TRBJ1-5; 7 bases fit TRBD1. Germline CDR1 LNHDA, CDR2 SQIVND (reference sequence). After removal of 5 bases from V and 6 bases from J, the junction contained 10 bases not matched to a gene. CDR3 size: 15 residues. The variable domain in full, completed from reference TRBV19 and TRBJ1-5, reads DGGITQSPKYLFRKEGQNVTLSCEQNLNHDAMYWYRQDPGQGLRLIYYSQIVNDFQKGDIAEGYSVSREKKESFPLTVTSAQKNPTAFYLCASSPLDRILQPQHFGDGTRLSIL.

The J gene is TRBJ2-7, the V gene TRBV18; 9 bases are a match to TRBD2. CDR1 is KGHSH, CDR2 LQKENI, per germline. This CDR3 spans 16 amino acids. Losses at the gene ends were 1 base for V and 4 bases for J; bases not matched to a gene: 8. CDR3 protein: CASSPQGVAGGYEQYF. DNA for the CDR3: TGTGCCAGCTCACCACAGGGAGTCGCGGGAGGGTACGAGCAGTACTTC.

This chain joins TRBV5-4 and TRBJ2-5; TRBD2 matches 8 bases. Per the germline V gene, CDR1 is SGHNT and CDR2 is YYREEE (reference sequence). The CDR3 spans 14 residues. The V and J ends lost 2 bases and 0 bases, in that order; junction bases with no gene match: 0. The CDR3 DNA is TGTGCCAGCAGCTTACTAGCGGACCAAGAGACCCAGTACTTC. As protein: CASSLLADQETQYF.

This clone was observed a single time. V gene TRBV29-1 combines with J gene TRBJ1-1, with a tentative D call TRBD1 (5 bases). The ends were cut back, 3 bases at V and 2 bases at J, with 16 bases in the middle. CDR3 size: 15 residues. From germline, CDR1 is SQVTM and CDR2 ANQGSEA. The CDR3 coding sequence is TGCAGCGTTGATCCAAGGGGCCTGACAAACACTGAAGCTTTCTTT. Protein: CSVDPRGLTNTEAFF. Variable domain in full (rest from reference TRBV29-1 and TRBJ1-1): SAVISQKPSRDICQRGTSLTIQCQVDSQVTMMFWYRQQPGQSLTLIATANQGSEATYESGFVIDKFPISRPNLTFSTLTVSNMSPEDSSIYLCSVDPRGLTNTEAFFGQGTRLTVV.

DNA for the CDR3: TGCAGTGCTAATGACCCCGGGACAGGGCGCGGAAAGGAGCAGTTCTTC. It is translated as CSANDPGTGRGKEQFF. The chain combines TRBV20-1 with TRBJ2-1; 9 bases are shared with TRBD1. Per the germline V gene, CDR1 is DFQATT and CDR2 is SNEGSKA (reference sequence). V gave up 4 bases and J gave up 10 bases; unmatched junction bases: 17. The CDR3 spans 16 residues.